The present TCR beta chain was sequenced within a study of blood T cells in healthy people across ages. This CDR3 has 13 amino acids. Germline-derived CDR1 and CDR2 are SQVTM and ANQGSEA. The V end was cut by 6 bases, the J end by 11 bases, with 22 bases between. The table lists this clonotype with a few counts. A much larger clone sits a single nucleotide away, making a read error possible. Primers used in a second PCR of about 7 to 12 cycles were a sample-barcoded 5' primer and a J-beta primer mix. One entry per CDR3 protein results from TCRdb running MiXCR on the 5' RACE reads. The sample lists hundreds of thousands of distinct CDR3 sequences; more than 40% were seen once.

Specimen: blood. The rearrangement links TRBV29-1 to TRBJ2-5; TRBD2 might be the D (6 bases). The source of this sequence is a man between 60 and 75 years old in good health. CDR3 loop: CSVSRDPGSEQYF. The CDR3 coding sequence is TGCAGCGTATCCCGGGACCCCGGGAGTGAGCAGTACTTC. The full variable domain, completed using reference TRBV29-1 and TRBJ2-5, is SAVISQKPSRDICQRGTSLTIQCQVDSQVTMMFWYRQQPGQSLTLIATANQGSEATYESGFVIDKFPISRPNLTFSTLTVSNMSPEDSSIYLCSVSRDPGSEQYFGPGTRLLVL.